This is a list of T cell receptor beta chains from one sample in a study of neurological immune-mediated disorders. TCRdb re-called the 5' RACE reads through MiXCR, storing one row per CDR3 protein. The sample includes fewer than 45,000 distinct CDR3 sequences, 8.5% to 14% of them seen just once. Input material: PBMCs. The source is a man aged 60 to 69 with HTLV-1-associated myelopathy (HAM/TSP). Both conserved end residues are part of each CDR3. Each record gives: V gene, J gene, D gene, clone size, CDR3 protein, CDR3 DNA. A D gene is named only where the DNA matches it firmly. Clone size reads once, few, many, or a class if the clone is expanded.

>TRBV29-1|TRBJ2-3|TRBD1|many
CSVLTGVADTQYF
TGCAGCGTTCTCACAGGGGTGGCAGATACGCAGTATTTT
>TRBV28|TRBJ2-1|TRBD2|many
CASSFPASGRRDEQFF
TGTGCCAGCAGCTTCCCCGCTAGCGGGAGGAGGGATGAGCAGTTCTTC
>TRBV6-5|TRBJ1-1|NA|many
CASSYIAGDTEAFF
TGTGCCAGCAGTTATATCGCGGGTGACACTGAAGCTTTCTTT
>TRBV20-1|TRBJ2-7|NA|many
CSARVRSGPYEQYF
TGCAGTGCTAGAGTTAGGTCAGGGCCCTACGAGCAGTACTTC
>TRBV19|TRBJ2-7|NA|many
CASRNSYEQYF
TGTGCCAGTAGGAACAGCTACGAGCAGTACTTC
>TRBV5-1|TRBJ2-7|NA|many
CASSLGMEYEQYF
TGCGCCAGCAGCTTGGGGATGGAGTACGAGCAGTACTTC
>TRBV29-1|TRBJ2-5|NA|many
CSVDTGMETQYF
TGCAGCGTTGATACAGGGATGGAGACCCAGTACTTC
>TRBV6-6|TRBJ2-5|NA|many
CASSPRGGSGPKTQYF
TGTGCCAGCAGCCCCCGTGGTGGTAGCGGCCCTAAGACCCAGTACTTC
>TRBV12-3/TRBV12-4|TRBJ2-5|NA|many
CATSRGRQAQETQYF
TGTGCCACCTCTAGGGGCCGGCAGGCCCAAGAGACCCAGTACTTC
>TRBV7-9|TRBJ2-1|TRBD2|many
CASSPTSGLSSYNEQFF
TGTGCCAGCAGCCCCACTAGCGGGTTGAGCTCCTACAATGAGCAGTTCTTC